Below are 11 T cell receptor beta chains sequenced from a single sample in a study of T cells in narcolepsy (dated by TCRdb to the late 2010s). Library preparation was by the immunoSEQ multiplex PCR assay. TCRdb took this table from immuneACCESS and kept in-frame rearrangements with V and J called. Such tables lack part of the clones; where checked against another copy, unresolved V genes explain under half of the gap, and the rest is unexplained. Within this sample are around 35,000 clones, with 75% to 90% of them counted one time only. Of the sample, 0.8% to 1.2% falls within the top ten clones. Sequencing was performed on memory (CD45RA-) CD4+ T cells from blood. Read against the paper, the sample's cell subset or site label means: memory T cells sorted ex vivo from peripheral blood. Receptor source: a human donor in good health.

The CDR3 protein is CASSLTSGSAYEQYF. As DNA, the CDR3 is TGTGCCAGCAGCTTGACGTCAGGGTCCGCCTACGAGCAGTACTTC. This chain connects TRBV5-5 to TRBJ2-7; a weak D match, TRBD1 (5 bases). CDR3 length equals 15 residues. Trimming left V 1 base short and J 2 bases short, with 13 bases between. CDR1 SGHKS and CDR2 YYEKEE come from the germline V gene (reference sequence).

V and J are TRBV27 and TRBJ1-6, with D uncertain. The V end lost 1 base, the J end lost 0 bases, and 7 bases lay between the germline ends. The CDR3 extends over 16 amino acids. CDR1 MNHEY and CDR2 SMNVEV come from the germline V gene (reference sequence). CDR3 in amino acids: CASSLWPSSYNSPLHF. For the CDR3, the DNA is TGTGCCAGCAGTTTATGGCCAAGCTCCTATAATTCACCCCTCCACTTT.

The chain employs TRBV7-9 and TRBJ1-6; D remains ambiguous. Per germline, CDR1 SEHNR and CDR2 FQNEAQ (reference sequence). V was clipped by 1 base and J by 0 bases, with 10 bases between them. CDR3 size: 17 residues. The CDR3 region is CASSLVGAVSYNSPLHF. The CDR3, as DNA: TGTGCCAGCAGCTTAGTGGGCGCAGTCTCCTATAATTCACCCCTCCACTTT.

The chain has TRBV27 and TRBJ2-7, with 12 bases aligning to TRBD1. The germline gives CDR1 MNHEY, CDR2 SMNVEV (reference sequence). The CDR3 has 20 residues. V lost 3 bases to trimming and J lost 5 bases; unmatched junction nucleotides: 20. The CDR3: CASSFQMAPGTGGAGHEQYF. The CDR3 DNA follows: TGTGCCAGCAGTTTCCAAATGGCACCCGGGACAGGGGGCGCTGGGCACGAGCAGTACTTC.

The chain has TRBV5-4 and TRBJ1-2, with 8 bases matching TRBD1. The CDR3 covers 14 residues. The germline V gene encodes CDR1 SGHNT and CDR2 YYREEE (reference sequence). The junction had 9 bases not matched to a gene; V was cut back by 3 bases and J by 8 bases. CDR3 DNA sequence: TGTGCCAGCAGCTCGAACCAGGGGGCGGGGGGCTACACCTTC. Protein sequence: CASSSNQGAGGYTF.

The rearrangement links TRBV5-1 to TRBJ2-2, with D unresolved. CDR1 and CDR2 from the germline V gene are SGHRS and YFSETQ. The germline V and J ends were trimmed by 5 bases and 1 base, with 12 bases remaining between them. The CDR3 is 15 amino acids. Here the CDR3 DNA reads TGCGCCAGCAGAAGACCTGGCGGGAACACCGGGGAGCTGTTTTTT. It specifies CASRRPGGNTGELFF.

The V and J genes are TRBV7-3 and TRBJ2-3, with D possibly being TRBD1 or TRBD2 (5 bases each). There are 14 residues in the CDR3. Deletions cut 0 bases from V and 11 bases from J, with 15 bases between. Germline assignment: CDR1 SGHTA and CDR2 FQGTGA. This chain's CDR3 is CASSLTGETGGQYF. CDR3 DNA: TGTGCCAGCAGCTTAACGGGCGAGACTGGGGGGCAGTATTTT. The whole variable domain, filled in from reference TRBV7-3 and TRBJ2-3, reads GAGVSQTPSNKVTEKGKYVELRCDPISGHTALYWYRQSLGQGPEFLIYFQGTGAADDSGLPNDRFFAVRPEGSVSTLKIQRTERGDSAVYLCASSLTGETGGQYFGPGTRLTVL.

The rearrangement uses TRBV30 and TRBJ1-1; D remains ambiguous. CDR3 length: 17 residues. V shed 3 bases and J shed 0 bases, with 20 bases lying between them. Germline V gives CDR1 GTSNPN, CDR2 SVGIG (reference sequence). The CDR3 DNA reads TGTGCCTGGAGGAATCGGGGTCCCAGCTCGATGAACACTGAAGCTTTCTTT. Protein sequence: CAWRNRGPSSMNTEAFF.

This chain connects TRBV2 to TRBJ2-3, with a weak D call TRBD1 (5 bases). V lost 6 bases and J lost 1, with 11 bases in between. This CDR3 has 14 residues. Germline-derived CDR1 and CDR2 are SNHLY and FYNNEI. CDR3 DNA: TGTGCCAGCAGGCAGGGTTGGGGCACAGATACGCAGTATTTT. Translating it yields CASRQGWGTDTQYF.

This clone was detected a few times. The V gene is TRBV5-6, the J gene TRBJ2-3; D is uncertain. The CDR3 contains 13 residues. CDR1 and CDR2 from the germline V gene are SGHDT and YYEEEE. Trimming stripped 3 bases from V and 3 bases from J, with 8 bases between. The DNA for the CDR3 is TGTGCCAGCAGCTCGATGGGGACAGATACGCAGTATTTT. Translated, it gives CASSSMGTDTQYF.

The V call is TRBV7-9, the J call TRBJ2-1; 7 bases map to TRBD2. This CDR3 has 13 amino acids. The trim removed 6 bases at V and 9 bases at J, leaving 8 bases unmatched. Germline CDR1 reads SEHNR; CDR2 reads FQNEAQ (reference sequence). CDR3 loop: CASSRVTSLEQFF. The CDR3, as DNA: TGTGCCAGCAGTAGGGTGACTAGCCTTGAGCAGTTCTTC.